This TCR beta chain came from a study of blood T cell repertoires in COVID-19 (dated by TCRdb to 2019 to 2021). General notes on the study: Collaborator samples came from the United States, Italy and Spain and covered acute and convalescent phases of COVID-19. Where available, HLA class I and class II types were taken from metadata supplied by the sample provider and were not determined by assay-based typing. A de-identified subject ID, COVID-19 status, age in years and sex were almost always included in the sample metadata. Subjects who had been exposed to COVID-19, were actively infected with it, or had recovered from it provided the deeply sampled blood TCRbeta repertoires that made up the dataset. The material from the prospective study consisted of cDNA or gDNA derived from T cells, B-cell-depleted T cells, or PBMCs. The repertoires were made available in a free public database intended to serve as a resource for research on the immune response to SARS-CoV-2. Samples were obtained from the ongoing ImmuneRACE study (first 160 participants) and from roughly 1,300 subjects provided by 6 global collaborators. The full study reports these points: Clinical and demographic metadata were provided uncurated, with the amount varying by source and participant.

Worth noting for this clone: Its antigen is not yet known. Within one base of it there is no much larger clone, and no base qualities were kept.

Each collaborating institution followed its own protocols to collect whole blood in K2EDTA tubes. Collaborator samples were shipped for TCRbeta analysis as frozen whole blood, isolated PBMCs, or DNA extracted from either sample type. TCRbeta CDR3 regions were amplified from genomic DNA using the immunoSEQ Assay, a bias-controlled multiplex PCR. For the original study's pipeline: The number of nucleated cells in each sample was estimated by amplification of reference gene primers within the assay. To quantify the absolute abundance of each unique TCRbeta CDR3 rearrangement, sequence reads were collapsed and filtered. For each sample, productive Simpson clonality was calculated by taking the square root of Simpson's diversity index across productive rearrangements. Sourced from immuneACCESS, this table was stored by TCRdb with only in-frame sequences that have V and J called. A share of the clones is absent; for the studies checked, an unresolved V gene accounts for under half, and the remainder has no known explanation. The V and J calls and clone size come from that table; D and trimming were worked out from the DNA. The sample table shows fewer than 90,000 clones, and roughly 90% are seen once. Together, the top ten hold more than 8% of the sample.

The germline ends are 10 bases apart after V is trimmed by 5 bases and J by 3 bases. The CDR3 has 14 amino acids, counting the end cysteine and phenylalanine. Solely the CDR3 DNA is kept, with 42 bases framed from the first base. From a lookup of the germline V gene, CDR1 and CDR2 are MGHDK and SYGVNS. Sequencing used peripheral blood. This sequence uses TRBV25-1 and TRBJ2-2; tentative D gene TRBD1, with 5 bases matching. The receptor was derived from a man between 25 and 39 years old with acute or convalescent COVID-19. CDR3 reads: CASSPPTDTGELFF. The DNA sequence is given as TGTGCCAGCAGTCCCCCGACAGACACCGGGGAGCTGTTTTTT.